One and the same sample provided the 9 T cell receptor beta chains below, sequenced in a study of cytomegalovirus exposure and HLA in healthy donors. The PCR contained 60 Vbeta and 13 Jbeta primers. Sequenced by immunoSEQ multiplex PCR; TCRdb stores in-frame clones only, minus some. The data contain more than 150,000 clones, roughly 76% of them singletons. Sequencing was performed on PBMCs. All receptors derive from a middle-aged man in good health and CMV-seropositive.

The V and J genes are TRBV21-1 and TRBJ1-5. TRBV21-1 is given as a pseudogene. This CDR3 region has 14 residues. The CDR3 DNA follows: TGTGCCAGCAGCACACGGGGTTTAAATCAGCCCCAGCATTTT. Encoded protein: CASSTRGLNQPQHF.

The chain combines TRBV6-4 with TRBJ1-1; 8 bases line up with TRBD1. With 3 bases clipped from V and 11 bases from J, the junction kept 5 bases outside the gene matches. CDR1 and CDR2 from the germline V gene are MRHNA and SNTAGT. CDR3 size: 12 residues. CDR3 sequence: CASSEPGQVAFF. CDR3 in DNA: TGTGCCAGCAGTGAACCGGGACAGGTTGCTTTCTTT.

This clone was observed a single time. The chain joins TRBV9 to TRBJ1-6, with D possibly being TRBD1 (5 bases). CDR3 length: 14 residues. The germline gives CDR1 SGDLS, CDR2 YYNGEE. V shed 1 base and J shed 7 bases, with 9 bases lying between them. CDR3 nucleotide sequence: TGTGCCAGCAGCGTAATAGGGGAAAATTCACCCCTCCACTTT. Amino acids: CASSVIGENSPLHF. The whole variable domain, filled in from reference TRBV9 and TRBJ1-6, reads DSGVTQTPKHLITATGQRVTLRCSPRSGDLSVYWYQQSLDQGLQFLIQYYNGEERAKGNILERFSAQQFPDLHSELNLSSLELGDSALYFCASSVIGENSPLHFGNGTRLTVT.

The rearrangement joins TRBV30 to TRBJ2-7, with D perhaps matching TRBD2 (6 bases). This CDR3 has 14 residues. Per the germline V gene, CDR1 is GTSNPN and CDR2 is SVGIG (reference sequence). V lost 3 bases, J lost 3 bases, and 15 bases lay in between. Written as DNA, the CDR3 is TGTGCCTGGAGGGAGGGTTTGGGCAGCTACGAGCAGTACTTC. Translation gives CAWREGLGSYEQYF.

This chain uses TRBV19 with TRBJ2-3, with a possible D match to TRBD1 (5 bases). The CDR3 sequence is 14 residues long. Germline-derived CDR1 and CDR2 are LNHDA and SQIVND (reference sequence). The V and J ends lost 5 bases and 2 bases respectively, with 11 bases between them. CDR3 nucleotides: TGTGCCAGTAGTCAGGGTGCCCCCACAGATACGCAGTATTTT. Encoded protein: CASSQGAPTDTQYF. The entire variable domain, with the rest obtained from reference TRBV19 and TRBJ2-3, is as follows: DGGITQSPKYLFRKEGQNVTLSCEQNLNHDAMYWYRQDPGQGLRLIYYSQIVNDFQKGDIAEGYSVSREKKESFPLTVTSAQKNPTAFYLCASSQGAPTDTQYFGPGTRLTVL.

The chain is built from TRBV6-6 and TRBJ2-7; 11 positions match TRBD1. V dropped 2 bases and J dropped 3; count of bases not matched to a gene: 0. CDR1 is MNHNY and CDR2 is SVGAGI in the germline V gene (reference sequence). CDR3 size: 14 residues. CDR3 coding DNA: TGTGCCAGCAGTTACGGGACAGGGGGCTACGAGCAGTACTTC. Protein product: CASSYGTGGYEQYF.

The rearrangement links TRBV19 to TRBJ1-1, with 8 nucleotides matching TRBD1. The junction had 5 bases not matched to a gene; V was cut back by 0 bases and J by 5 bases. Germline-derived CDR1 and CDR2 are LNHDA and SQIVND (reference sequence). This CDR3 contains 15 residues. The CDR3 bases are TGTGCCAGTAGTATAGATCAGGGGGCGAGTACTGAAGCTTTCTTT. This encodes CASSIDQGASTEAFF.

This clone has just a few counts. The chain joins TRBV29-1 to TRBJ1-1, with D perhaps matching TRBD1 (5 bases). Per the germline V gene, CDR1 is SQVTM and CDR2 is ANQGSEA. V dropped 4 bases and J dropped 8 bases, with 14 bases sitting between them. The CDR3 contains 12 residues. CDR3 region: CSVVAGRTEAFF. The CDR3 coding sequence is TGCAGCGTTGTGGCAGGGCGTACCGAAGCTTTCTTT.

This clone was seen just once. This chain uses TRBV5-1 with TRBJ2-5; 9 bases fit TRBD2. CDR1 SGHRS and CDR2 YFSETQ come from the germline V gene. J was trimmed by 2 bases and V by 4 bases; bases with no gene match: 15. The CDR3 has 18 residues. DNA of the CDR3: TGCGCCAGCAGCCCGGCAGCAGCGGGGGGTACAAAACAAGAGACCCAGTACTTC. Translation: CASSPAAAGGTKQETQYF.